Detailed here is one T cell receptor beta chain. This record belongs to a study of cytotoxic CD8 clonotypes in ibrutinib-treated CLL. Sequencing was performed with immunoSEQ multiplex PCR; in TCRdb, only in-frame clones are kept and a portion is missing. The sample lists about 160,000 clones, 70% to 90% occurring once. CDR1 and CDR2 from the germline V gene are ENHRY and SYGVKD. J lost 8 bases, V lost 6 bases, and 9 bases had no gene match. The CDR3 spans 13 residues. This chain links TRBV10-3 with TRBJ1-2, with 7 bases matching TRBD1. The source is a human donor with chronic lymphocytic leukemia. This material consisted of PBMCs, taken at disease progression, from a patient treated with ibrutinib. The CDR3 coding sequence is TGTGCCATCAGACGGACAGGCACAACGGGCTACACCTTC. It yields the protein CAIRRTGTTGYTF.